The T cell receptor beta chain under discussion was sequenced for a study of blood T cell repertoires in COVID-19. The overall study: There were acute and convalescent COVID-19 samples, and they came from the United States, Italy and Spain. In each case, the material was cDNA or gDNA derived from T cells, B-cell-depleted T cells, or PBMCs.

This clone was observed once. V was clipped by 0 bases and J by 2 bases; unmatched bases: 3. The CDR3 runs 15 residues. In germline, CDR1 is SGHVS, CDR2 FQNEAQ. In the authors' methods: Reference gene primer amplification yielded estimated nucleated cell counts. Assay used: immunoSEQ multiplex PCR; TCRdb lists only in-frame clones, some missing. V, J and clone size are taken as reported in that table, and D and trimming were inferred from the DNA itself. The sample holds 150,000 or so clones; approximately 78% are singletons and the top ten take 12% to 15%. The specimen was peripheral blood. V and J are TRBV7-8 and TRBJ2-7; 8 bases are shared with TRBD1. The receptor comes from a human donor with acute or convalescent COVID-19. The donor label of this sample is uncertain. CDR3 amino acids: CASSLAWGQAYEQYF. CDR3 in DNA: TGTGCCAGCAGCTTAGCGTGGGGACAGGCCTACGAGCAGTACTTC. The variable domain in full, completed from reference TRBV7-8 and TRBJ2-7, reads GAGVSQSPRYKVAKRGQDVALRCDPISGHVSLFWYQQALGQGPEFLTYFQNEAQLDKSGLPSDRFFAERPEGSVSTLKIQRTQQEDSAVYLCASSLAWGQAYEQYFGPGTRLTVT.